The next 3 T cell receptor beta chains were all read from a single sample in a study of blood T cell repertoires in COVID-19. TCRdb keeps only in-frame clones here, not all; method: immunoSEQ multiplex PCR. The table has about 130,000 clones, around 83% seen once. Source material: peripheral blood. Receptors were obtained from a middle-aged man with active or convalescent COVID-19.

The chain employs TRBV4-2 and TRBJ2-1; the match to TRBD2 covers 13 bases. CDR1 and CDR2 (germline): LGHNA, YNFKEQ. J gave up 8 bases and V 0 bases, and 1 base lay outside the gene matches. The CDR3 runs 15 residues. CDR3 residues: CASSQELAGGDEQFF. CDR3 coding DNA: TGTGCCAGCAGCCAAGAACTAGCGGGGGGGGATGAGCAGTTCTTC.

CDR3 sequence: CASRGQMIDEQFF. The DNA for the CDR3 is TGTGCCAGCAGGGGACAGATGATCGATGAGCAGTTCTTC. The rearrangement uses TRBV12-3 or TRBV12-4 and TRBJ2-1; TRBD1 agrees at 7 bases. V shed 6 bases and J 8 bases; nucleotides not matched to a gene: 7. The CDR3 contains 13 residues.

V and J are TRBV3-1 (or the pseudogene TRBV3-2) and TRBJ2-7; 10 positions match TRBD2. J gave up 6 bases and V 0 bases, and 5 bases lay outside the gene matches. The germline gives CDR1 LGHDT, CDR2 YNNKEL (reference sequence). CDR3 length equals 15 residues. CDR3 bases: TGTGCCAGCAGCCAAGATACTAGCGGGGTTCGCGAGCAGTACTTC. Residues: CASSQDTSGVREQYF.